This T cell receptor (beta chain) was identified during a study of patients and donors after allogeneic stem cell transplantation. MiXCR, run by TCRdb on the RT-PCR reads, gives a single entry per CDR3 protein. The sample has over 150,000 distinct CDR3 sequences; 41% are singletons. V was cut by 0 bases and J by 4 bases, with 19 bases left in between. The CDR3 has 17 residues. Per the germline V gene, CDR1 is SGDLS and CDR2 is YYNGEE. This clonotype was obtained from a human donor who was either an allogeneic HSCT recipient or a stem cell or donor lymphocyte infusion donor (not recorded which). It is not recorded whose cells these are; they may come from a transplant donor. The chain uses TRBV9 and TRBJ1-1; D may be TRBD1 (6 bases). Sequenced material: blood, either unsorted or a sorted T cell fraction (not recorded which). In DNA, the CDR3 is TGTGCCAGCAGCGTAGGGGCATCGGACAGAAAGAGCACTGAAGCTTTCTTT. Residues: CASSVGASDRKSTEAFF. Full variable domain (missing parts from reference TRBV9 and TRBJ1-1): DSGVTQTPKHLITATGQRVTLRCSPRSGDLSVYWYQQSLDQGLQFLIQYYNGEERAKGNILERFSAQQFPDLHSELNLSSLELGDSALYFCASSVGASDRKSTEAFFGQGTRLTVV.